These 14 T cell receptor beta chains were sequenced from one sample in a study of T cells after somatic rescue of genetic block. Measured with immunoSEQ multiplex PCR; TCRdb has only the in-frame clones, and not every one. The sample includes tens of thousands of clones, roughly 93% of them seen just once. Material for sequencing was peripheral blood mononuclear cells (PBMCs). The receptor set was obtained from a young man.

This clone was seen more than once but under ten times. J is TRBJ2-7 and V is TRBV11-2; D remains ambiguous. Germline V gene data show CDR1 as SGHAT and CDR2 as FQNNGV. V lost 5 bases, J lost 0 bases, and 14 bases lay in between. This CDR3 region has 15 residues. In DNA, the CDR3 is TGTGCCAGCAGCCCAGTGATGGGCTTCTCCTACGAGCAGTACTTC. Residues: CASSPVMGFSYEQYF. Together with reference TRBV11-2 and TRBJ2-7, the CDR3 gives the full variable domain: EAGVAQSPRYKIIEKRQSVAFWCNPISGHATLYWYQQILGQGPKLLIQFQNNGVVDDSQLPKDRFSAERLKGVDSTLKIQPAKLEDSAVYLCASSPVMGFSYEQYFGPGTRLTVT.

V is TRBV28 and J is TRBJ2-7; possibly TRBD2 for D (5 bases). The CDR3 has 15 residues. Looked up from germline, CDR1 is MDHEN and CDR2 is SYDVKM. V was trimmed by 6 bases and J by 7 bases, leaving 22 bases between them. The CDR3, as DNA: TGTGCCAGCAGCTCCCCCCCGGGAAAGGTGGGAGAGCAGTACTTC. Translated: CASSSPPGKVGEQYF.

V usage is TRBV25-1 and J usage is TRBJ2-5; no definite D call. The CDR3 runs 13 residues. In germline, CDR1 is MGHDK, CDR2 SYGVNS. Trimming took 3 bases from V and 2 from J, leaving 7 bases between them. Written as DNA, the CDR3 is TGTGCCAGCAGTGATAGGGTGCAAGAGACCCAGTACTTC. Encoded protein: CASSDRVQETQYF. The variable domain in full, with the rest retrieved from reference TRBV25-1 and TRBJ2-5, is EADIYQTPRYLVIGTGKKITLECSQTMGHDKMYWYQQDPGMELHLIHYSYGVNSTEKGDLSSESTVSRIRTEHFPLTLESARPSHTSQYLCASSDRVQETQYFGPGTRLLVL.

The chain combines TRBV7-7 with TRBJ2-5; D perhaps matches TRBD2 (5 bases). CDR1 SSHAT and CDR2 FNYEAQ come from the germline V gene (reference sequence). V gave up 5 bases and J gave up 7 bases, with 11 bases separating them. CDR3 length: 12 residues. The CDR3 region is CASSPPGMTQYF. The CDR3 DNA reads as TGTGCCAGCAGCCCGCCGGGGATGACCCAGTACTTC.

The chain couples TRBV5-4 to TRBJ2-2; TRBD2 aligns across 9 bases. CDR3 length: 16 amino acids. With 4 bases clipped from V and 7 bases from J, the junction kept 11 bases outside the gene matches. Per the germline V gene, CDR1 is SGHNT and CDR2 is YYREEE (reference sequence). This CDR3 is CASSRGQRGEDGELFF. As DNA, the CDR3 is TGTGCCAGCAGCCGGGGCCAGCGGGGGGAGGACGGGGAGCTGTTTTTT.

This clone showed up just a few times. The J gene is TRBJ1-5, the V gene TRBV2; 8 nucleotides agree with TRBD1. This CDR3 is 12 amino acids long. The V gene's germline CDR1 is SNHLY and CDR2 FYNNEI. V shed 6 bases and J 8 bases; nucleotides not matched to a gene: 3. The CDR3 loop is CASRQGAEPQHF. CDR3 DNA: TGTGCCAGCAGGCAGGGGGCTGAGCCCCAGCATTTT.

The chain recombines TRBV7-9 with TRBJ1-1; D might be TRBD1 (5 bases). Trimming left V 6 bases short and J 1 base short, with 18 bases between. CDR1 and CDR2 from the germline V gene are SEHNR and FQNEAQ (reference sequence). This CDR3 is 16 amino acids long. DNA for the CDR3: TGTGCCAGCAGGACCTCCAGGGATTTAACGAACACTGAAGCTTTCTTT. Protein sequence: CASRTSRDLTNTEAFF.

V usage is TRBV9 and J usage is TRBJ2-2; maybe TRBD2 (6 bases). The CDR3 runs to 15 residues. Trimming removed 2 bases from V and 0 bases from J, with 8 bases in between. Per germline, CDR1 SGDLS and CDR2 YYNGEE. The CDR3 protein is CASSVGGSNTGELFF. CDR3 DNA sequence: TGTGCCAGCAGCGTCGGGGGTTCGAACACCGGGGAGCTGTTTTTT.

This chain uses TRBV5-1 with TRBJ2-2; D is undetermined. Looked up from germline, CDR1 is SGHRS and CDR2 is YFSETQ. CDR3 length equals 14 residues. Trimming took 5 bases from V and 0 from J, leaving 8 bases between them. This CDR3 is CASRDDANTGELFF. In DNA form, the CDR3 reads TGCGCCAGCAGGGACGACGCGAACACCGGGGAGCTGTTTTTT.

CDR3 nucleotides: TGTGCCAGCACGTGGCGGTACAATGAGCAGTTCTTC. Protein sequence: CASTWRYNEQFF. The chain is built from TRBV7-2 and TRBJ2-1; D is undetermined. The CDR3 has 12 amino acids. Germline V gives CDR1 SGHTA, CDR2 FQGNSA. V shed 7 bases and J shed 4 bases, with 8 bases lying between them.

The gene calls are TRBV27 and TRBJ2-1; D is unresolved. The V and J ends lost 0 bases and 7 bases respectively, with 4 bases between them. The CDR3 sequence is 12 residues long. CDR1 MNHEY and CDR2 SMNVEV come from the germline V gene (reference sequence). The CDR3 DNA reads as TGTGCCAGCAGTTTATCAGGGAATGAGCAGTTCTTC. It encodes CASSLSGNEQFF.

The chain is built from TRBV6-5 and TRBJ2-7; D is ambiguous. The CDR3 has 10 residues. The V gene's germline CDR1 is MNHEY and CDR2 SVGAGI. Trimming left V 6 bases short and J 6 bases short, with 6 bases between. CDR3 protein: CASSPLEQYF. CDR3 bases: TGTGCCAGCAGCCCCCTCGAGCAGTACTTC.

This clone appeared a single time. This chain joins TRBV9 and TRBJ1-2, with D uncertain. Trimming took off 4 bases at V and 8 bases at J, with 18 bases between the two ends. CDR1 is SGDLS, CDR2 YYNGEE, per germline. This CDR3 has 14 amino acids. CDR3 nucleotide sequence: TGTGCCAGCAGCCCTCAGCCGACTTCGGAGGGCTACACCTTC. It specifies CASSPQPTSEGYTF.

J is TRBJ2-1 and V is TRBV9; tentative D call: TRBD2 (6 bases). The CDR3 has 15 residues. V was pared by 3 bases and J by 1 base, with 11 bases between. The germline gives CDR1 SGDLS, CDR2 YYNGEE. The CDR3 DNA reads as TGTGCCAGCAGCGACCGGGGACTGTCCTACAATGAGCAGTTCTTC. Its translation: CASSDRGLSYNEQFF.